The 7 T cell receptor beta chains listed next were all sequenced from one sample in a study of T cells in Graves' hyperthyroidism and ophthalmopathy. Amplification of TCR beta CDR3 regions used RNA as the template. With the HTBI primer set, the TCR CDR3 went through a first round of RT-PCR. TCRdb itself ran the multiplex PCR reads through MiXCR, one entry per CDR3 protein. The table shows hundreds of thousands of distinct CDR3 sequences, with under 20% occurring only once. Sequenced material: blood. These receptors were taken from a woman aged 50 to 60 with Graves' hyperthyroidism that later progressed to Graves' ophthalmopathy.

This clonotype was observed many times. The chain joins TRBV20-1 to TRBJ2-3; D remains ambiguous. The length of the CDR3 is 14 residues. CDR1 is DFQATT and CDR2 is SNEGSKA in the germline V gene (reference sequence). V dropped 1 base and J dropped 2 bases, with 10 bases sitting between them. CDR3: CSARVPALTDTQYF. CDR3 in DNA: TGCAGTGCTAGAGTACCGGCCCTCACAGATACGCAGTATTTT.

A few counts support this clonotype. The V and J genes are TRBV2 and TRBJ2-1; TRBD2 matches 8 bases. V gave up 6 bases and J gave up 5 bases; unmatched junction bases: 18. This CDR3 is 18 amino acids long. Germline CDR1 SNHLY, CDR2 FYNNEI. The CDR3 DNA follows: TGTGCCAGCAGCCATCGGAAGCGGGGGTCGTTCCTTGACAATGAGCAGTTCTTC. Protein product: CASSHRKRGSFLDNEQFF. Supplemented by reference TRBV2 and TRBJ2-1, the full variable domain reads EPEVTQTPSHQVTQMGQEVILRCVPISNHLYFYWYRQILGQKVEFLVSFYNNEISEKSEIFDDQFSVERPDGSNFTLKIRSTKLEDSAMYFCASSHRKRGSFLDNEQFFGPGTRLTVL.

This clonotype occurred many times. J is TRBJ2-3 and V is TRBV13; tentatively, D is TRBD1 or TRBD2 (5 bases each). Trimming pared 3 bases from V and 2 bases from J, leaving 15 bases between. This CDR3 comprises 16 residues. Germline V gives CDR1 PRHDT, CDR2 FYEKMQ (reference sequence). The CDR3 loop is CASSLSGTGITDTQYF. CDR3 nucleotide sequence: TGTGCCAGCAGCTTGTCCGGGACGGGGATCACAGATACGCAGTATTTT.

There are a few counts of this clonotype. The gene calls are TRBV6-1 and TRBJ2-1, with 8 bases identical to TRBD2. The trim removed 2 bases at V and 10 bases at J, leaving 13 bases unmatched. CDR3 length: 16 amino acids. Germline V CDR1 and CDR2: MNHNS, SASEGT. DNA for the CDR3: TGTGCCAGCAGTGAACGTGCAGCGGGAGCCTTGGGGGAGCAGTTCTTC. As protein: CASSERAAGALGEQFF.

V gene TRBV3-1 combines with J gene TRBJ2-5, with TRBD2 identical over 8 bases. This CDR3 comprises 13 residues. Trimming removed 11 bases from V and 3 bases from J; junction bases left unmatched: 8. Germline V gives CDR1 LGHDT, CDR2 YNNKEL (reference sequence). CDR3 loop: CASQTSGEETQYF. The CDR3 DNA is TGTGCCTCTCAAACTAGCGGAGAAGAGACCCAGTACTTC.

This clonotype was seen many times. The V and J genes are TRBV5-1 and TRBJ2-5; D unresolved. V dropped 0 bases and J dropped 3 bases, with 15 bases sitting between them. Germline V gives CDR1 SGHRS, CDR2 YFSETQ. This CDR3 comprises 16 residues. The CDR3, as DNA: TGCGCCAGCAGCTTGGCCGGACCTTGGACCAAAGAGACCCAGTACTTC. Its translation: CASSLAGPWTKETQYF.

The V call is TRBV10-2, the J call TRBJ1-3, with TRBD1 matching 8 bases. Germline CDR1 is WSHSY and CDR2 is SAAADI. The CDR3 runs to 16 residues. The trim removed 2 bases at V and 2 bases at J, leaving 5 bases unmatched. CDR3 sequence reads: CASSEVRGPAGNTIYF. For the CDR3, the DNA is TGCGCCAGCAGTGAGGTCAGGGGGCCTGCTGGAAACACCATATATTTT.